This T cell receptor beta chain was identified during a study of regulatory T cells in long-lasting Graves disease. With iRepertoire HTBI primers and Arm-PCR of CDR3 regions, TCR beta libraries were built. TCRdb reprocessed the multiplex PCR reads with MiXCR, giving one entry per CDR3 protein. The profile shows some 370,000 distinct CDR3 sequences, more than 20% of them singletons. At least ten counts were recorded for this clonotype. V was cut by 3 bases and J by 4 bases, with 12 bases left in between. There are 14 residues in the CDR3. From germline, CDR1 is ENHRY and CDR2 SYGVKD. This sample's time point: persistent/refractory GD, antithyroid drugs over 5 years with positive TRAb. RNA from PBMCs was the source of the TCR library.

The clonotype was recovered from a woman in her thirties or forties with Graves disease. V is TRBV10-3 and J is TRBJ1-2; a weak D match, TRBD1 (6 bases). This specimen was peripheral blood mononuclear cells (PBMCs), taken when the disease was refractory, from a patient treated with antithyroid drugs. CDR3 amino acids: CAISEPGTSYGYTF. The CDR3 DNA sequence: TGTGCCATCAGTGAACCCGGGACATCCTATGGCTACACCTTC.